This TCR beta chain was recorded in a study of blood T cell repertoires in COVID-19. Study-level information: Material from acute and convalescent COVID-19 was sourced from the United States, Italy and Spain. PBMCs, B-cell-depleted T cells, or T cells provided the cDNA or gDNA that made up the material.

Per the study methods: For nucleated cells, counts were estimated from reference gene primer amplification. Method: immunoSEQ multiplex PCR; TCRdb's copy keeps in-frame clones and lacks some. That table gives V, J and clone size, and the DNA gave D and trimming. The data contain 100,000 to 150,000 clones, approximately 90% of them singletons. Sample: peripheral blood. The receptor comes from a man in his forties with acute or convalescent COVID-19.

The CDR3 nucleotides read TGTGCCAGCAGCCAAGAGGAGGATACGCAGTATTTT. As protein: CASSQEEDTQYF. The chain links TRBV4-2 to TRBJ2-3; D unresolved. This CDR3 contains 12 residues. V lost 0 bases to trimming and J lost 6 bases, with 4 bases between them. The V gene's germline CDR1 is LGHNA and CDR2 YNFKEQ.